Presented here are 20 T cell receptor beta chains from one specimen sequenced in a study of blood T cell repertoires in COVID-19. Clones were read by immunoSEQ multiplex PCR, and TCRdb kept only the in-frame ones, dropping some. The sample contains about 270,000 clones, 86% of which appear only once. Sequences were obtained from peripheral blood. The receptors stem from a man aged 35 to 55 who had recovered from COVID-19.

This clone was detected only once. The chain joins TRBV10-3 to TRBJ1-3, with D hard to call. The germline V and J ends were trimmed by 10 bases and 0 bases, with 7 bases remaining between them. The CDR3 is 12 amino acids. From germline, CDR1 is ENHRY and CDR2 SYGVKD. CDR3 DNA: TGTGCCACAGATTCCTCTGGAAACACCATATATTTT. It is translated as CATDSSGNTIYF.

The CDR3 is CASSLGDRLTNEKLFF. The CDR3 bases are TGTGCCAGCAGCTTAGGTGACAGACTGACTAATGAAAAACTGTTTTTT. The chain couples TRBV7-6 to TRBJ1-4, with D tentatively TRBD1 (5 bases). The CDR3 extends over 16 amino acids. The germline V gene encodes CDR1 SGHVS and CDR2 FNYEAQ. V shed 1 base and J shed 2 bases, with 11 bases lying between them.

The chain is built from TRBV5-6 and TRBJ1-3; 11 nucleotides line up with TRBD1. The CDR3 covers 16 residues. V lost 3 bases and J lost 5; bases outside the gene matches: 7. Per the germline V gene, CDR1 is SGHDT and CDR2 is YYEEEE. CDR3 loop: CASSSPGTGGRNTIYF. CDR3 sequence (DNA): TGTGCCAGCAGCTCCCCCGGGACAGGGGGAAGAAACACCATATATTTT.

The genes are TRBV20-1 and TRBJ2-1, with 9 bases matching TRBD2. Trimming at V came to 6 bases and at J to 2 bases, leaving 8 bases not matched to a gene. The CDR3 length is 15 residues. In germline, CDR1 is DFQATT, CDR2 SNEGSKA (reference sequence). Written as DNA, the CDR3 is TGCAGTGCGAGTCCCCCTAGCGGGACCTACAATGAGCAGTTCTTC. Its translation is CSASPPSGTYNEQFF.

The CDR3 DNA reads TGTGCCAGCAGCCCACCCCCTTTGGGGGAGGAAGAGACCCAGTACTTC. This sequence encodes CASSPPPLGEEETQYF. V and J are TRBV5-4 and TRBJ2-5; TRBD2 might be the D (6 bases). The CDR3 totals 16 residues. V was trimmed by 4 bases and J by 3 bases, leaving 19 bases between them. The germline V gene encodes CDR1 SGHNT and CDR2 YYREEE (reference sequence). The variable domain in full, with the rest retrieved from reference TRBV5-4 and TRBJ2-5, is ETGVTQSPTHLIKTRGQQVTLRCSSQSGHNTVSWYQQALGQGPQFIFQYYREEENGRGNFPPRFSGLQFPNYSSELNVNALELDDSALYLCASSPPPLGEEETQYFGPGTRLLVL.

The chain carries TRBV5-1 and TRBJ2-5; D is unresolved. With 0 bases removed from V and 2 bases from J, the gap between germline ends came to 8 bases. Germline CDR1 and CDR2: SGHRS and YFSETQ. The CDR3 has 14 residues. The CDR3 region is CASSLAQLQETQYF. CDR3 DNA sequence: TGCGCCAGCAGCTTGGCACAGTTACAAGAGACCCAGTACTTC.

The gene calls are TRBV7-3 and TRBJ1-5, with D possibly being TRBD1 (5 bases). Germline V gene data show CDR1 as SGHTA and CDR2 as FQGTGA. Trimming cost V 2 bases and J 6 bases, with 8 bases left between them. The CDR3 totals 13 residues. CDR3 residues: CASSLVGGQPQHF. The CDR3 nucleotides are TGTGCCAGCAGCTTAGTGGGGGGTCAGCCCCAGCATTTT.

V and J are TRBV7-9 and TRBJ1-1; tentative D call: TRBD1 (5 bases). The CDR3 is made up of 14 amino acids. Deletions cut 5 bases from V and 0 bases from J, with 10 bases between. Germline assignment: CDR1 SEHNR and CDR2 FQNEAQ (reference sequence). CDR3 loop: CASSGAFMNTEAFF. The CDR3 DNA is TGTGCCAGCAGCGGGGCTTTCATGAACACTGAAGCTTTCTTT.

The gene calls are TRBV6-2 or TRBV6-3 and TRBJ2-5, with 8 bases aligning to TRBD1. The germline gives CDR1 MNHEY, CDR2 SVGEGT. Germline trimming cut 1 base from V and 7 bases from J; bases unmatched to any gene: 11. The CDR3 runs 16 residues. CDR3 coding DNA: TGTGCCAGCAGTTACTTTTCGGGACAGGCTGGCGGGACCCAGTACTTC. It yields the protein CASSYFSGQAGGTQYF.

V is TRBV6-2 or TRBV6-3 and J is TRBJ2-7, with TRBD2 matching over 8 bases. The trim removed 8 bases at V and 3 bases at J, leaving 9 bases unmatched. Germline loops: CDR1 MNHEY, CDR2 SVGEGT. The CDR3 covers 14 residues. For the CDR3, the DNA is TGTGCCAGCCGCCCCGGGACTAGGCTCTACGAGCAGTACTTC. Protein product: CASRPGTRLYEQYF.

This chain uses TRBV4-3 with TRBJ2-5, with D perhaps TRBD1 (6 bases). CDR3 size: 17 residues. Germline lookup yields CDR1 LGHNA and CDR2 YSLEER. Trimming stripped 4 bases from V and 5 bases from J, with 23 bases between. In DNA, the CDR3 is TGCGCCAGCAGCCCAGCCTGGGCTAGCAGGGGCGAGGAGACCCAGTACTTC. It translates to CASSPAWASRGEETQYF.

The chain couples TRBV15 to TRBJ1-1; perhaps TRBD1 as D (5 bases). This CDR3 region has 13 residues. V was pared by 9 bases and J by 3 bases, with 14 bases between. Looked up from germline, CDR1 is LNHNV and CDR2 is YYDKDF (reference sequence). CDR3 sequence (DNA): TGTGCCACTTCTAGGAAACAGGACACTGAAGCTTTCTTT. Its protein product is CATSRKQDTEAFF.

The chain links TRBV2 to TRBJ2-1, with D uncertain. This CDR3 spans 14 amino acids. V lost 8 bases and J 0 bases, leaving 11 bases between the germline ends. CDR1 is SNHLY and CDR2 is FYNNEI in the germline V gene. The CDR3 nucleotides read TGTGCCAGCGCGACTCTCCCCTCCTACAATGAGCAGTTCTTC. Residues: CASATLPSYNEQFF.

V is TRBV5-4 and J is TRBJ2-5; tentatively, D is TRBD1 (6 bases). Trimming cost V 0 bases and J 9 bases, with 12 bases left between them. Germline CDR1 and CDR2: SGHNT and YYREEE (reference sequence). This CDR3 is built from 13 residues. DNA of the CDR3: TGTGCCAGCAGCTTGGACAGCCCAGGGGCCCAGTACTTC. This sequence encodes CASSLDSPGAQYF.

The chain joins TRBV6-5 to TRBJ2-5, with D possibly being TRBD2 (6 bases). CDR1 is MNHEY, CDR2 SVGAGI, per germline. CDR3 length: 14 residues. V was clipped by 6 bases and J by 1 base, with 12 bases between them. CDR3 sequence reads: CASRSSGFQETQYF. CDR3 DNA: TGTGCCAGCAGGTCCAGCGGGTTCCAAGAGACCCAGTACTTC.

The chain is built from TRBV5-3 and TRBJ2-2, with 11 bases lining up with TRBD2. TRBV5-3 is flagged as an ORF with uncertain function. V lost 7 bases to trimming and J lost 3 bases; unmatched junction nucleotides: 17. The CDR3 length is 19 residues. The CDR3 DNA sequence: TGTGCCAGAGGGCATGTAGCGGGAGGGGGTAATGTGGACACCGGGGAGCTGTTTTTT. Translating it yields CARGHVAGGGNVDTGELFF.

The V and J genes are TRBV9 and TRBJ1-5; no reliable D call. The CDR3 loop spans 17 amino acids. The V gene lost 4 bases and the J gene lost 0 bases, with 17 bases spanning the gap. Germline CDR1 SGDLS, CDR2 YYNGEE. The CDR3 DNA reads TGTGCCAGCAGCCTAAGATCAACACAGCATAGCAATCAGCCCCAGCATTTT. Translation: CASSLRSTQHSNQPQHF.

The rearrangement uses TRBV6-2 or TRBV6-3 and TRBJ2-7; a possible D gene is TRBD1 (6 bases). Germline V gene data show CDR1 as MNHEY and CDR2 as SVGEGT. The V and J ends lost 1 base and 2 bases respectively, with 21 bases between them. CDR3 length: 18 residues. CDR3 in amino acids: CASSYWGTMTGPPYEQYF. CDR3 in DNA: TGTGCCAGCAGTTACTGGGGTACTATGACAGGACCACCCTACGAGCAGTACTTC.

The gene calls are TRBV6-1 and TRBJ1-2, with D unclear. V lost 4 bases and J lost 4, with 19 bases in between. The CDR3 extends over 16 amino acids. Per the germline V gene, CDR1 is MNHNS and CDR2 is SASEGT. The CDR3 DNA reads TGTGCCAGCAGTGGGATCGAGGGTCTTTTCCTCTATGGCTACACCTTC. It specifies CASSGIEGLFLYGYTF.

The chain carries TRBV11-3 and TRBJ2-3; a possible D gene is TRBD2 (5 bases). Germline values: CDR1 SGHNT, CDR2 YENEEA. V was shortened by 4 bases and J by 0 bases, with 11 bases between the two germline ends. CDR3 length: 15 residues. The CDR3 loop reads CASSWGDTSTDTQYF. DNA of the CDR3: TGTGCCAGCAGCTGGGGAGACACTAGCACAGATACGCAGTATTTT.